Shown below are 32 T cell receptor beta chains from a single sample sequenced in a study of vaccination and CD4 T cells after COVID-19. An Oncomine TCR Beta short-read assay was used to sequence the DNA from cultured CD4+ T cells. Each CDR3 protein gets one entry after TCRdb re-called the PCR reads with MiXCR. The table shows roughly 13,000 distinct CDR3 sequences, with approximately 31% occurring only once. Treatment noted: roughly ten-day PBMC culture with coronavirus spike peptide pools or control peptides (ViraFEST assay). No cognate antigen is known for these TCRs. Source: CD4+ T cells from blood, cultured in vitro, taken before SARS-CoV-2 vaccination. The source of these receptors is a human donor who received a COVID-19 vaccine.

This clonotype rates as medium-sized. The V and J genes are TRBV15 and TRBJ1-2; tentatively, D is TRBD1 (6 bases). The V end was cut by 0 bases, the J end by 7 bases, with 15 bases between. The CDR3 sequence is 15 residues long. CDR1 and CDR2 (germline): LNHNV, YYDKDF (reference sequence). The CDR3 DNA follows: TGTGCCACCAGCAGAGATCCGCAGGGGCACGGTGGCTACACCTTC. Translated, it gives CATSRDPQGHGGYTF. The full variable domain, in which reference TRBV15 and TRBJ1-2 provide the parts outside the CDR3, is DAMVIQNPRYQVTQFGKPVTLSCSQTLNHNVMYWYQQKSSQAPKLLFHYYDKDFNNEADTPDNFQSRRPNTSFCFLDIRSPGLGDTAMYLCATSRDPQGHGGYTFGSGTRLTVV.

The rearrangement links TRBV20-1 to TRBJ1-5, with D perhaps matching TRBD1 (6 bases). This CDR3 spans 17 amino acids. V lost 6 bases and J 3 bases, leaving 24 bases between the germline ends. Germline assignment: CDR1 DFQATT and CDR2 SNEGSKA (reference sequence). CDR3 coding DNA: TGCAGTGCCAGGAAAAATGCCGGGACACGGGACAATCAGCCCCAGCATTTT. Translation gives CSARKNAGTRDNQPQHF.

This clonotype came up a few times. This chain connects TRBV7-8 to TRBJ1-5; D might be TRBD1 (5 bases). CDR3 size: 15 residues. The germline V gene encodes CDR1 SGHVS and CDR2 FQNEAQ. Trimming took off 1 base at V and 1 base at J, with 8 bases between the two ends. The CDR3 region is CASSLGRDSNQPQHF. In nucleotides, the CDR3 is TGTGCCAGCAGCTTAGGCCGGGACAGCAATCAGCCCCAGCATTTT.

Here the CDR3 reads CASSTVAGDSGANVLTF. In DNA form, the CDR3 reads TGTGCCAGTAGTACGGTGGCAGGGGACTCTGGGGCCAACGTCCTGACTTTC. The chain employs TRBV19 and TRBJ2-6, with D possibly being TRBD1 (6 bases). Germline V gives CDR1 LNHDA, CDR2 SQIVND (reference sequence). The germline V and J ends were trimmed by 4 bases and 0 bases, with 13 bases remaining between them. The CDR3 runs to 17 residues.

This clonotype has a handful of counts. The chain links TRBV7-9 to TRBJ1-1, with D unresolved. Looked up from germline, CDR1 is SEHNR and CDR2 is FQNEAQ (reference sequence). Trimming shortened V by 3 bases and J by 6 bases, and 11 bases separated the two germline ends. This CDR3 comprises 13 residues. The CDR3 sequence: CASSLGREAEAFF. The CDR3 DNA reads TGTGCCAGCAGCTTGGGGAGGGAAGCTGAAGCTTTCTTT.

The chain joins TRBV19 to TRBJ1-5; D is unclear. The CDR3 has 14 amino acids. V was pared by 3 bases and J by 1 base, with 7 bases between. Per germline, CDR1 LNHDA and CDR2 SQIVND (reference sequence). CDR3 sequence (DNA): TGTGCCAGTAGTATGTATCAGAGCAATCAGCCCCAGCATTTT. Protein product: CASSMYQSNQPQHF.

This clonotype turned up a few times. The J gene is TRBJ2-7, the V gene TRBV7-9; TRBD2 agrees at 15 bases. Germline values: CDR1 SEHNR, CDR2 FQNEAQ (reference sequence). The CDR3 is 16 residues long. Germline trimming cut 0 bases from V and 6 bases from J; bases unmatched to any gene: 3. The CDR3 loop reads CASSLARGLAGGEQYF. The DNA of the CDR3 is TGTGCCAGCAGCTTAGCGCGGGGACTAGCGGGGGGCGAGCAGTACTTC. Together with reference TRBV7-9 and TRBJ2-7, the CDR3 gives the full variable domain: DTGVSQNPRHKITKRGQNVTFRCDPISEHNRLYWYRQTLGQGPEFLTYFQNEAQLEKSRLLSDRFSAERPKGSFSTLEIQRTEQGDSAMYLCASSLARGLAGGEQYFGPGTRLTVT.

This clonotype was observed a few times. V usage is TRBV12-3 or TRBV12-4 and J usage is TRBJ1-3; TRBD1 matches at 9 bases. With V trimmed by 6 bases and J by 3 bases, 3 bases remained unmatched. This CDR3 spans 14 amino acids. In DNA form, the CDR3 reads TGTGCCAGCAGCCCGACAGGGGGTGGAAACACCATATATTTT. This codes for CASSPTGGGNTIYF.

In DNA, the CDR3 is TGTGCCAGCAGCGTACGAGCCGGGAAGGACCCTAACACTGAAGCTTTCTTT. Encoded protein: CASSVRAGKDPNTEAFF. The rearrangement links TRBV9 to TRBJ1-1; no definite D call. Germline lookup yields CDR1 SGDLS and CDR2 YYNGEE. The CDR3 has 17 residues. V was pared by 1 base and J by 2 bases, with 18 bases between. The full variable domain, with the rest looked up from reference TRBV9 and TRBJ1-1, is DSGVTQTPKHLITATGQRVTLRCSPRSGDLSVYWYQQSLDQGLQFLIQYYNGEERAKGNILERFSAQQFPDLHSELNLSSLELGDSALYFCASSVRAGKDPNTEAFFGQGTRLTVV.

The rearrangement joins TRBV20-1 to TRBJ2-3, with TRBD2 matching over 12 bases. CDR3 size: 15 residues. Germline lookup yields CDR1 DFQATT and CDR2 SNEGSKA (reference sequence). V shed 5 bases, J shed 6 bases, and the junction held 9 bases outside the gene matches. The CDR3 loop is CSAWQTSGGSDTQYF. The CDR3 DNA reads TGCAGTGCTTGGCAGACTAGCGGGGGCTCGGATACGCAGTATTTT.

The rearrangement joins TRBV5-1 to TRBJ2-5, with unresolved D. Germline V CDR1 and CDR2: SGHRS, YFSETQ. Trimming cost V 0 bases and J 0 bases, with 6 bases left between them. The CDR3 is made up of 14 amino acids. CDR3 amino acids: CASSLGADQETQYF. CDR3 nucleotides: TGCGCCAGCAGCTTGGGGGCAGACCAAGAGACCCAGTACTTC. Full variable domain (outside the CDR3, taken from reference TRBV5-1 and TRBJ2-5): KAGVTQTPRYLIKTRGQQVTLSCSPISGHRSVSWYQQTPGQGLQFLFEYFSETQRNKGNFPGRFSGRQFSNSRSEMNVSTLELGDSALYLCASSLGADQETQYFGPGTRLLVL.

Turning to this clonotype: At one of its ends the junction is not consistent with the germline gene, which may arise from a read error. The J gene is TRBJ1-5, the V gene TRBV2, with TRBD1 as a possible D gene (5 bases). Germline-derived CDR1 and CDR2 are SNHLY and FYNNEI. The CDR3 length is 17 residues. CDR3 sequence reads: CASSAGPRVVDNQSQHF. CDR3 sequence (DNA): TGTGCCAGCAGTGCGGGACCCAGGGTTGTAGACAATCAGTCCCAGCATTTT.

The genes are TRBV20-1 and TRBJ2-5, with D hard to call. Germline V gene sequence: CDR1 DFQATT, CDR2 SNEGSKA (reference sequence). The germline V and J ends were trimmed by 4 bases and 2 bases, with 5 bases remaining between them. CDR3 length: 11 residues. The CDR3 DNA is TGCAGTGCTACGTGGCAAGAGACCCAGTACTTC. It codes for CSATWQETQYF.

The V gene is TRBV19, the J gene TRBJ2-5; 7 bases line up with TRBD1. CDR1 LNHDA and CDR2 SQIVND come from the germline V gene (reference sequence). The CDR3 sequence is 13 residues long. J lost 5 bases, V lost 6 bases, and 6 bases had no gene match. CDR3 loop: CASRLTGAETQYF. The CDR3 nucleotides are TGTGCCAGTAGGCTAACAGGGGCGGAGACCCAGTACTTC. The full variable domain, in which reference TRBV19 and TRBJ2-5 provide the parts outside the CDR3, is DGGITQSPKYLFRKEGQNVTLSCEQNLNHDAMYWYRQDPGQGLRLIYYSQIVNDFQKGDIAEGYSVSREKKESFPLTVTSAQKNPTAFYLCASRLTGAETQYFGPGTRLLVL.

The chain employs TRBV11-3 and TRBJ2-7, with TRBD1 matching 9 bases. The J segment lost 3 bases and the V segment lost 3 bases, leaving 12 bases of the junction unmatched. Germline CDR1 is SGHNT and CDR2 is YENEEA. The CDR3 is 17 residues long. DNA of the CDR3: TGTGCCAGCAGCTTGGGTACCCCCGGGACAGGGATCTACGAGCAGTACTTC. Translated: CASSLGTPGTGIYEQYF. The entire variable domain, with the rest obtained from reference TRBV11-3 and TRBJ2-7, is as follows: EAGVVQSPRYKIIEKKQPVAFWCNPISGHNTLYWYLQNLGQGPELLIRYENEEAVDDSQLPKDRFSAERLKGVDSTLKIQPAELGDSAVYLCASSLGTPGTGIYEQYFGPGTRLTVT.

This chain joins TRBV2 and TRBJ2-1, with 13 positions matching TRBD2. The CDR3 is 15 residues long. Trimming cost V 6 bases and J 8 bases; bases outside gene matches: 7. CDR1 and CDR2 from the germline V gene are SNHLY and FYNNEI. CDR3 nucleotide sequence: TGTGCCAGCAGAGAAACTAGCGGGGGGGCGGATGAGCAGTTCTTC. Translation: CASRETSGGADEQFF.

The chain couples TRBV19 to TRBJ2-3; TRBD1 matches at 8 bases. Germline-derived CDR1 and CDR2 are LNHDA and SQIVND (reference sequence). The CDR3 spans 15 residues. Unmatched junction bases numbered 7, after V lost 6 bases and J lost 2 bases. The DNA of the CDR3 is TGTGCCAGTAGCCCCGCGGGACAGGTCACAGATACGCAGTATTTT. Residues: CASSPAGQVTDTQYF.

A few counts support this clonotype. The chain is built from TRBV2 and TRBJ1-1; TRBD1 aligns across 8 bases. J lost 1 base, V lost 2 bases, and 6 bases had no gene match. This CDR3 is 16 amino acids long. In germline, CDR1 is SNHLY, CDR2 FYNNEI. DNA of the CDR3: TGTGCCAGCAGTGAACGGCAGGGGGCGACGAACACTGAAGCTTTCTTT. This codes for CASSERQGATNTEAFF.

Concerning this clonotype: At one boundary the junction diverges from the germline segment, which might be a read error. V usage is TRBV20-1 and J usage is TRBJ2-1, with D perhaps matching TRBD1 or TRBD2 (5 bases each). The CDR3 sequence is 14 residues long. CDR1 is DFQATT and CDR2 is SNEGSKA in the germline V gene (reference sequence). The CDR3 coding sequence is TGCGGTGCTAGAAAGGGACCCTCCTACAATGAGCAGTTCTTC. Translating it yields CGARKGPSYNEQFF.

The V gene is TRBV20-1, the J gene TRBJ1-1; D gene unclear. Per the germline V gene, CDR1 is DFQATT and CDR2 is SNEGSKA (reference sequence). This CDR3 has 13 residues. The germline V and J ends were trimmed by 2 bases and 6 bases, with 13 bases remaining between them. The CDR3 region has the DNA TGCAGTGCTAGAAGGTCGGCAGTCGCTGAAGCTTTCTTT. This encodes CSARRSAVAEAFF.

By sample fraction, this clonotype is large. This chain links TRBV2 with TRBJ1-6; TRBD1 matches at 7 bases. Germline lookup yields CDR1 SNHLY and CDR2 FYNNEI. After removal of 6 bases from V and 14 bases from J, the junction contained 16 bases not matched to a gene. The CDR3 has 15 amino acids. As DNA, the CDR3 is TGTGCCAGCAGAGCCACCGGGACAGATATTTTCACCCTCCACTTT. Its translation is CASRATGTDIFTLHF.

A few counts support this clonotype. The genes are TRBV5-1 and TRBJ1-1, with D unclear. Trimming stripped 4 bases from V and 4 bases from J, with 20 bases between. The CDR3 consists of 16 residues. CDR1 SGHRS and CDR2 YFSETQ come from the germline V gene. Here the CDR3 DNA reads TGCGCCAGCAGCCGACCCGAGAAGGGATCGGGCACTGAAGCTTTCTTT. Protein sequence: CASSRPEKGSGTEAFF. Drawing the rest from reference TRBV5-1 and TRBJ1-1, the complete variable domain is KAGVTQTPRYLIKTRGQQVTLSCSPISGHRSVSWYQQTPGQGLQFLFEYFSETQRNKGNFPGRFSGRQFSNSRSEMNVSTLELGDSALYLCASSRPEKGSGTEAFFGQGTRLTVV.

This clonotype was counted a few times. The V call is TRBV7-9, the J call TRBJ2-7; TRBD1 might be the D (6 bases). CDR1 is SEHNR, CDR2 FQNEAQ, per germline (reference sequence). The CDR3 has 14 residues. Deletions cut 5 bases from V and 3 bases from J, with 14 bases between. As DNA, the CDR3 is TGTGCCAGCAGCGCCGTGGGGGCCAACTACGAGCAGTACTTC. Its translation: CASSAVGANYEQYF. The variable domain in full, completed from reference TRBV7-9 and TRBJ2-7, reads DTGVSQNPRHKITKRGQNVTFRCDPISEHNRLYWYRQTLGQGPEFLTYFQNEAQLEKSRLLSDRFSAERPKGSFSTLEIQRTEQGDSAMYLCASSAVGANYEQYFGPGTRLTVT.

This clonotype was detected a few times. The chain joins TRBV5-1 to TRBJ1-2, with D tentatively TRBD1 (6 bases). This CDR3 contains 14 residues. Per germline, CDR1 SGHRS and CDR2 YFSETQ. Trimming cost V 4 bases and J 6 bases, with 16 bases left between them. In DNA, the CDR3 is TGCGCCAGCAGCCGGGGTACAGGGAGCAATGGCTACACCTTC. It translates to CASSRGTGSNGYTF.

V gene TRBV10-3 combines with J gene TRBJ1-6; perhaps TRBD1 as D (5 bases). The V end lost 9 bases, the J end lost 13 bases, and 19 bases lay between the germline ends. The CDR3 loop spans 13 amino acids. The germline gives CDR1 ENHRY, CDR2 SYGVKD. The CDR3 DNA reads TGTGCCATGGGGGAAGGATGGAGCCTGCCCCTCCACTTT. As protein: CAMGEGWSLPLHF.

V usage is TRBV7-8 and J usage is TRBJ2-1, with TRBD1 matching 7 bases. Looked up from germline, CDR1 is SGHVS and CDR2 is FQNEAQ. The CDR3 has 15 residues. V trimming: 3 bases; J trimming: 7 bases; junction bases outside the gene matches: 9. CDR3 sequence (DNA): TGTGCCAGCAGCTTCCGGACAGGCGGGTGGAATGAGCAGTTCTTC. This gives the protein CASSFRTGGWNEQFF.

The genes are TRBV27 and TRBJ1-2; D remains ambiguous. The CDR3 has 13 residues. Trimming took 5 bases from V and 5 from J, leaving 12 bases between them. The germline V gene has CDR1 MNHEY and CDR2 SMNVEV (reference sequence). This chain's CDR3 is CASSRQSSYGYTF. DNA for the CDR3: TGTGCCAGCAGTCGGCAGTCTAGTTATGGCTACACCTTC.

This clonotype was seen a handful of times. This chain joins TRBV25-1 and TRBJ1-2; D unresolved. Trimming shortened V by 2 bases and J by 8 bases, and 9 bases separated the two germline ends. Germline values: CDR1 MGHDK, CDR2 SYGVNS. The CDR3 runs to 12 residues. CDR3 sequence (DNA): TGTGCCAGCAGTGAACAGGTCGGGGGCTACACCTTC. This sequence encodes CASSEQVGGYTF.

This chain connects TRBV9 to TRBJ2-5; D unresolved. Trimming left V 0 bases short and J 3 bases short, with 12 bases between. The CDR3 length is 15 residues. From germline, CDR1 is SGDLS and CDR2 YYNGEE. CDR3 nucleotides: TGTGCCAGCAGCGTAGAACTCGCAGAAGAAGAGACCCAGTACTTC. This codes for CASSVELAEEETQYF.

J is TRBJ1-1 and V is TRBV20-1, with D hard to call. CDR1 and CDR2 (germline): DFQATT, SNEGSKA (reference sequence). This CDR3 spans 14 amino acids. V lost 3 bases to trimming and J lost 3 bases, with 14 bases between them. For the CDR3, the DNA is TGCAGTGCTAGGGAGAGGGCTGTGGACACTGAAGCTTTCTTT. It specifies CSARERAVDTEAFF.

The CDR3 DNA is TGTGCCAGCAGCTTTCTTCGTCGTCTGGGACCTATGGATCAGCCCCAGCATTTT. Residues: CASSFLRRLGPMDQPQHF. The chain is built from TRBV7-2 and TRBJ1-5; TRBD1 is a possible D gene (5 bases). The germline V and J ends were trimmed by 3 bases and 5 bases, with 23 bases remaining between them. CDR3 length equals 18 residues. Germline V lookup: CDR1 SGHTA, CDR2 FQGNSA.

In nucleotides, the CDR3 is TGTGCCAGCAGTTCCCAAGGGACGGGGGATCAAGAGACCCAGTACTTC. It codes for CASSSQGTGDQETQYF. The chain couples TRBV6-2 or TRBV6-3 to TRBJ2-5; possible D gene TRBD2, 6 bases. Germline values: CDR1 MNHEY, CDR2 SVGEGT. The CDR3 covers 16 residues. The V end lost 4 bases, the J end lost 2 bases, and 17 bases lay between the germline ends.